The 10 T cell receptor beta chains below all came from one sample that was sequenced in a study of tissue T cells after allogeneic stem cell transplantation. Produced via immunoSEQ multiplex PCR; TCRdb's table is partial and in-frame only. Of more than 9,000 clones in the sample, about two thirds were seen once. The material was tissue from the right colon, obtained at autopsy. These receptor sequences come from a woman aged 18-55 years with breast cancer.

The chain employs TRBV4-3 and TRBJ1-1, with 7 bases fitting TRBD1. The CDR3 is 15 residues long. Germline trimming cut 2 bases from V and 6 bases from J; bases unmatched to any gene: 9. Germline CDR1 LGHNA, CDR2 YSLEER. The CDR3 nucleotides are TGCGCCAGCAGCCAATTTACAGGGGCTCGCGCTGAAGCTTTCTTT. The encoded protein is CASSQFTGARAEAFF.

The chain couples TRBV3-1 (or the pseudogene TRBV3-2) to TRBJ1-6; D is uncertain. Germline V CDR1 and CDR2: LGHDT, YNNKEL (reference sequence). The CDR3 contains 18 residues. Trimming cost V 2 bases and J 4 bases, with 18 bases left between them. The CDR3 nucleotides read TGTGCCAGCAGCCAAAGCCCCCGGGCAGTTGGGTATAATTCACCCCTCCACTTT. This codes for CASSQSPRAVGYNSPLHF.

The chain joins TRBV29-1 to TRBJ2-2, with D perhaps matching TRBD2 (5 bases). V was trimmed by 4 bases and J by 9 bases, leaving 12 bases between them. Germline CDR1 SQVTM, CDR2 ANQGSEA. The CDR3 runs 12 residues. CDR3 sequence (DNA): TGCAGCGTTGTCGAGGGAGAGCGGGAGCTGTTTTTT. This translates into CSVVEGERELFF.

CDR3 sequence reads: CASSQVTETEAFF. The CDR3 DNA is TGCGCCAGCAGCCAAGTCACGGAGACTGAAGCTTTCTTT. The chain carries TRBV4-3 and TRBJ1-1; D call uncertain. V shed 1 base and J shed 5 bases, with 8 bases lying between them. Germline loops: CDR1 LGHNA, CDR2 YSLEER. This CDR3 comprises 13 residues.

This clone was seen a single time. The chain combines TRBV5-1 with TRBJ1-1; 9 nucleotides line up with TRBD1. Trimming removed 3 bases from V and 7 bases from J; junction bases left unmatched: 7. The CDR3 extends over 14 amino acids. Germline-derived CDR1 and CDR2 are SGHRS and YFSETQ. As DNA, the CDR3 is TGCGCCAGCAGCTCCGCGGTGGACAGGGGTGAAGCTTTCTTT. Residues: CASSSAVDRGEAFF.

The CDR3 bases are TGTGCCAGCAGCTATACGTATGGGCCGAGCTCCTACAATGAGCAGTTCTTC. It translates to CASSYTYGPSSYNEQFF. The gene calls are TRBV11-2 and TRBJ2-1; D is ambiguous. V was cut by 4 bases and J by 0 bases, with 16 bases left in between. This CDR3 is 17 amino acids long. Germline lookup yields CDR1 SGHAT and CDR2 FQNNGV.

This CDR3 is CASSPQGQEENTEAFF. The CDR3, as DNA: TGTGCCAGCAGCCCCCAAGGACAGGAGGAGAACACTGAAGCTTTCTTT. V usage is TRBV3-1 (or the pseudogene TRBV3-2) and J usage is TRBJ1-1, with TRBD1 identical over 7 bases. This CDR3 has 16 residues. Germline V gene sequence: CDR1 LGHDT, CDR2 YNNKEL (reference sequence). Trimming took 4 bases from V and 1 from J; bases not matched to a gene: 9.

The rearrangement joins TRBV7-9 to TRBJ1-2; TRBD1 agrees at 11 bases. V shed 7 bases and J 5 bases; nucleotides not matched to a gene: 6. The length of the CDR3 is 14 residues. CDR1 is SEHNR and CDR2 is FQNEAQ in the germline V gene (reference sequence). CDR3 sequence (DNA): TGTGCCAGCACCGGGACAGGGGGTTTTTATGGCTACACCTTC. Its translation: CASTGTGGFYGYTF.

This rearrangement joins TRBV7-9 to TRBJ2-5; the match to TRBD1 covers 8 bases. The CDR3 contains 15 residues. Germline-derived CDR1 and CDR2 are SEHNR and FQNEAQ (reference sequence). V trimming: 5 bases; J trimming: 0 bases; junction bases outside the gene matches: 5. CDR3 sequence: CASSPGQGYQETQYF. DNA of the CDR3: TGTGCCAGCAGCCCTGGACAGGGATACCAAGAGACCCAGTACTTC.

This clone appeared once. The chain has TRBV3-1 (or the pseudogene TRBV3-2) and TRBJ2-7; 9 bases line up with TRBD1. The germline V gene encodes CDR1 LGHDT and CDR2 YNNKEL (reference sequence). Trimming took 4 bases from V and 1 from J; bases not matched to a gene: 5. The CDR3 runs to 15 residues. Here the CDR3 DNA reads TGTGCCAGCAGCCCCAGGACAGGGGATTCCTACGAGCAGTACTTC. This sequence encodes CASSPRTGDSYEQYF.